This T cell receptor beta chain was observed in a study of blood T cell repertoires in COVID-19. As originally analysed: Amplification of reference gene primers was used by the study to estimate nucleated cell counts. Clones were sequenced by immunoSEQ multiplex PCR, and TCRdb holds only the in-frame ones, with some missing. The D gene and trimming were derived from the DNA, and the V and J assignments and clone size from that table. The sample holds 150,000 to 200,000 clones; more than 80% are singletons and the top ten take around 7.5%. The sequenced sample consisted of peripheral blood. The sequence derives from a woman aged 60 to 75 with acute or convalescent COVID-19.

CDR3: CSVAPAGYNQPQHF. The CDR3, as DNA: TGCAGCGTCGCACCGGCAGGCTACAATCAGCCCCAGCATTTT. This chain uses TRBV29-1 with TRBJ1-5; no definite D call. This CDR3 comprises 14 residues. V gave up 6 bases and J gave up 3 bases, with 15 bases separating them. Germline V CDR1 and CDR2: SQVTM, ANQGSEA.